Sequencing of this T cell receptor (beta chain) was carried out in a study of blood T cell repertoires in COVID-19 (dated by TCRdb to between 2020 and 2021). Turning to the overall study: The collaborator samples originated in the United States, Italy and Spain and spanned the acute and convalescent phases of COVID-19. The samples were drawn from two sources: the first 160 participants of the ongoing ImmuneRACE study, and 1,000 to 1,500 subjects contributed by 6 global collaborators. The repertoires were released in a freely available public database meant as a resource for research on the immune response to SARS-CoV-2. The dataset comprised deeply sampled blood TCRbeta repertoires from subjects exposed to, actively infected with, or recovered from COVID-19. Where available, HLA class I and class II types were taken from metadata supplied by the sample provider and were not determined by assay-based typing. The sample metadata nearly always contained a de-identified subject ID, COVID-19 status, age in years and sex. The prospective study material was composed of cDNA or gDNA derived from T cells, B-cell-depleted T cells, or PBMCs. What the research found in general, with its limitations: How much clinical and demographic metadata was included differed by source and by participant, and the metadata was provided uncurated.

From a lookup of the germline V gene, CDR1 and CDR2 are KGHSH and LQKENI. V ends up 3 bases short and J 1 base short, with an unmatched junction base count of 5. Spanning cysteine to phenylalanine, the CDR3 consists of 15 amino acids. Just CDR3 DNA is preserved here, 45 bases in frame from base 1. Each collaborating institution followed its own protocols to collect whole blood in K2EDTA tubes. For TCRbeta analysis, collaborator samples were shipped as frozen whole blood, as isolated PBMCs, or as DNA extracted from either sample type. TCRbeta CDR3 regions were amplified from genomic DNA using the immunoSEQ Assay, a bias-controlled multiplex PCR. As for how the authors treated the data: Nucleated cell counts per sample were estimated from amplification of reference gene primers within the assay. To quantify the absolute abundance of each unique TCRbeta CDR3 rearrangement, sequence reads were collapsed and filtered. For each sample, productive Simpson clonality was calculated as the square root of Simpson's diversity index over productive rearrangements. TCRdb carries this immuneACCESS record with in-frame sequences only. Its versions omit some clonotypes, under half of them owing to an unresolved V gene in the studies checked, with the rest unexplained. V and J calls and clone size are as listed in that table; D and trimming were resolved from the DNA. The sample data list about 94,000 clones, and around 90% of these were observed just once. Clones ranked in the top ten supply around 5% of the sample.

To note about this clone: This clone's antigen is unknown. Qualities for individual bases were not recorded, and no much larger clone is one base off.

The TCR sequence derives from a woman older than 75 with acute or convalescent COVID-19. Sequencing input: peripheral blood. The V gene is TRBV18 and the J gene is TRBJ1-1, with 7 bases in between that match TRBD1. The sequence in DNA is TGTGCCAGCTCACCGGGACAGCCTGGGAACACTGAAGCTTTCTTT. This gives the protein CASSPGQPGNTEAFF. With the portions outside the CDR3 filled from the reference TRBV18 and TRBJ1-1 genes, the complete variable region becomes NAGVMQNPRHLVRRRGQEARLRCSPMKGHSHVYWYRQLPEEGLKFMVYLQKENIIDESGMPKERFSAEFPKEGPSILRIQQVVRGDSAAYFCASSPGQPGNTEAFFGQGTRLTVV.